Given below is one TCR beta chain in context. The sample belongs to a study of shared clonotypes between healthy human individuals. Germline V CDR1 and CDR2: MNHNS, SASEGT. V dropped 2 bases and J dropped 2; count of bases not matched to a gene: 18. The length of the CDR3 is 20 residues. TCRdb's copy holds only in-frame clones and misses some; the assay was immunoSEQ multiplex PCR. The repertoire consists of over 2 million clones, with around 92% occurring once and the leading ten covering 0.37%. The chain recombines TRBV6-1 with TRBJ1-3; the match to TRBD1 covers 7 bases. The sequence was obtained from a man aged 18 to 29 in good health. Some clones in this sample may be carry-over from other donors' samples. The sample comprised naive CD4+ T cells from PBMCs. Subset denoted: CD45RA+ positively selected. CDR3 residues: CASSESVKTGQHPPGNTIYF. The CDR3 DNA reads as TGTGCCAGCAGTGAATCAGTAAAGACGGGACAGCATCCCCCTGGAAACACCATATATTTT.